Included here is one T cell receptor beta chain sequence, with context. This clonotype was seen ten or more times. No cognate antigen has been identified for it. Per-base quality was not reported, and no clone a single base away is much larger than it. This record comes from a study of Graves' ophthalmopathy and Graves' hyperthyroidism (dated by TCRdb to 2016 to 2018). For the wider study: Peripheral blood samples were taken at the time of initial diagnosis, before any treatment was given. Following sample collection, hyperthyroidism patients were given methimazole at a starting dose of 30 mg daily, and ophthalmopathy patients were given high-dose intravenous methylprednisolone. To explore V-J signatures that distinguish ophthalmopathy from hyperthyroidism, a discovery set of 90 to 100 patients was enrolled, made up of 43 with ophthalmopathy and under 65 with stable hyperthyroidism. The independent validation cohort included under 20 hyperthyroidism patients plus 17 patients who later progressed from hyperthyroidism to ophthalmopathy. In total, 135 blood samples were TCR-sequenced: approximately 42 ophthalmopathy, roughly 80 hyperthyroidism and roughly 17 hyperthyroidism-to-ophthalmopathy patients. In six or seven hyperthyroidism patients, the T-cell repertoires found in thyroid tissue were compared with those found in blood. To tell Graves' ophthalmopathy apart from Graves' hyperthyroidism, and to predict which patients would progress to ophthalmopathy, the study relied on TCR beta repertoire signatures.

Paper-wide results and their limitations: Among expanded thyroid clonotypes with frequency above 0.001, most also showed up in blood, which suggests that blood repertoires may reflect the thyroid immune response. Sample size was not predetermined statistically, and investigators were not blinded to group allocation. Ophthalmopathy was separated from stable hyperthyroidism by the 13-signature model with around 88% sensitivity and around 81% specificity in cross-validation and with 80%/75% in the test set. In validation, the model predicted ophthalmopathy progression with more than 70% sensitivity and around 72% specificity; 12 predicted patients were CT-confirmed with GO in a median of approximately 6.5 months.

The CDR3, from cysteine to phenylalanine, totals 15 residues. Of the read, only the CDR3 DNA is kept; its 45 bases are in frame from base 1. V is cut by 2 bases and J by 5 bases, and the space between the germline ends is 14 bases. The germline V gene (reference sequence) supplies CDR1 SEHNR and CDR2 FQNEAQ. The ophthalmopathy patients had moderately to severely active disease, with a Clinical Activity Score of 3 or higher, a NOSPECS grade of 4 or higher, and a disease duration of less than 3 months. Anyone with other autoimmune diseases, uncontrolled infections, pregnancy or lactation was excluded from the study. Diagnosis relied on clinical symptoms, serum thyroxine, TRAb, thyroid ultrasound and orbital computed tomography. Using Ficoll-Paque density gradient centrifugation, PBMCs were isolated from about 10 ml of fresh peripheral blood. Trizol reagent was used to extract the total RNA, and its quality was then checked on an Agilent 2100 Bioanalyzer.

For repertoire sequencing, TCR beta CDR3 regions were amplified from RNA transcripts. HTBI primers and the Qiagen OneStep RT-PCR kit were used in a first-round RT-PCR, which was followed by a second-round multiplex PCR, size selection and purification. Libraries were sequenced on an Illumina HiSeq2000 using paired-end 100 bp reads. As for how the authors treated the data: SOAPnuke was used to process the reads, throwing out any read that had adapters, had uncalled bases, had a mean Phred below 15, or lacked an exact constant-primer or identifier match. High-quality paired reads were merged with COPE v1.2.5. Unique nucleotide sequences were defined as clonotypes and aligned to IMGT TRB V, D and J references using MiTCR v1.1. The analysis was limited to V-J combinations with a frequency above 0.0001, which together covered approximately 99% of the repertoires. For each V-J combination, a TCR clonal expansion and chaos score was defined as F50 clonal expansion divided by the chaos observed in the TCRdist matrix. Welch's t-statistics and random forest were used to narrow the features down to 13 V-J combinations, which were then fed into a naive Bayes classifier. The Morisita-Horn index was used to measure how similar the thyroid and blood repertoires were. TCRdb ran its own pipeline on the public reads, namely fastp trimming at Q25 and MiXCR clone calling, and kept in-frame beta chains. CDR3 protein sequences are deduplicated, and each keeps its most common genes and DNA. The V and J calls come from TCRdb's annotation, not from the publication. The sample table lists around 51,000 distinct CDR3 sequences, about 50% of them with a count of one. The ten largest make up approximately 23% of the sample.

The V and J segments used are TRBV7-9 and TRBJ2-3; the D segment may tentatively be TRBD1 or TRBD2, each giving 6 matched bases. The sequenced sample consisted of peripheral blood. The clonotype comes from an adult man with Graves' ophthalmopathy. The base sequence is TGTGCCAGCAGCTTATTCTCGGGGGCGGTAGATACGCAGTATTTT. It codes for CASSLFSGAVDTQYF.